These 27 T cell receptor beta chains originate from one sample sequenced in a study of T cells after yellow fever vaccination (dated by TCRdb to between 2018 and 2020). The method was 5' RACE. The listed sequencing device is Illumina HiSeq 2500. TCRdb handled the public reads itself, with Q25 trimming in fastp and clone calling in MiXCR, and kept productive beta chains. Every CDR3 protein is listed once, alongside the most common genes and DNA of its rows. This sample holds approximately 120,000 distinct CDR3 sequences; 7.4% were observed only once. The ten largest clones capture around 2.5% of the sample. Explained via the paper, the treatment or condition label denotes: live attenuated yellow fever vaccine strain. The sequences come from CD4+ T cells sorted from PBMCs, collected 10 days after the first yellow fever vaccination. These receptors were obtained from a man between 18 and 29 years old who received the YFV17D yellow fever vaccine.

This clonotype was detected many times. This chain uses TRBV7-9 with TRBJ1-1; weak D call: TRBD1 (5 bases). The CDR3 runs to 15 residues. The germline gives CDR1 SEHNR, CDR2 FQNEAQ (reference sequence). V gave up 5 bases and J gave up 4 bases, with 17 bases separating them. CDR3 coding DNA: TGTGCCAGCAGCGACTATCTTCGGGGGGGCACTGAAGCTTTCTTT. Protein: CASSDYLRGGTEAFF.

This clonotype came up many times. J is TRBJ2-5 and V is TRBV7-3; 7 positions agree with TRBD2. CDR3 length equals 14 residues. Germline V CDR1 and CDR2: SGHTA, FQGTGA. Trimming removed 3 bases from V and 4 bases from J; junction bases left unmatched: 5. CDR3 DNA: TGTGCCAGCAGCTTGGGAGGGGTAGGAGAGACCCAGTACTTC. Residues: CASSLGGVGETQYF. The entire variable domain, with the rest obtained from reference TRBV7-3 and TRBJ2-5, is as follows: GAGVSQTPSNKVTEKGKYVELRCDPISGHTALYWYRQSLGQGPEFLIYFQGTGAADDSGLPNDRFFAVRPEGSVSTLKIQRTERGDSAVYLCASSLGGVGETQYFGPGTRLLVL.

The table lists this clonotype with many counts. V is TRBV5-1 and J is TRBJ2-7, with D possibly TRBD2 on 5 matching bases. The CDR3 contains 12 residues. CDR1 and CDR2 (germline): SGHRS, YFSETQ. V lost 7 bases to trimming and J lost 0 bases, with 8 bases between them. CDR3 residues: CASGRDSYEQYF. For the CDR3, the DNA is TGCGCCAGCGGCCGGGACTCCTACGAGCAGTACTTC.

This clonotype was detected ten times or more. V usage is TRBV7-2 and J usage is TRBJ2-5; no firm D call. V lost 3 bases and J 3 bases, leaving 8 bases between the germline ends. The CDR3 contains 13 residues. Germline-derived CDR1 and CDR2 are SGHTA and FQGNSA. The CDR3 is CASSLSSKETQYF. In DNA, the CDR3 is TGTGCCAGCAGCTTGAGCAGTAAAGAGACCCAGTACTTC.

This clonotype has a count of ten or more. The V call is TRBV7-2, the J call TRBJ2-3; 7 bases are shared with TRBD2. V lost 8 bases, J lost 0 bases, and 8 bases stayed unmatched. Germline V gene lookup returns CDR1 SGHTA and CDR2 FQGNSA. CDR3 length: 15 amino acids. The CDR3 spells CASRSSGVSTDTQYF. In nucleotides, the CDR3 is TGTGCCAGCCGGTCCAGCGGGGTGAGCACAGATACGCAGTATTTT.

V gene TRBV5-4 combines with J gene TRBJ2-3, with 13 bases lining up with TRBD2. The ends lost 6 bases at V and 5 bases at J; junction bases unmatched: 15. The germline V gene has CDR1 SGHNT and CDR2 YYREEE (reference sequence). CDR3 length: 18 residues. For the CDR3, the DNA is TGTGCCAGCATGCGGACTAGCGGGGGTCTACCTTCGCTAGATACGCAGTATTTT. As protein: CASMRTSGGLPSLDTQYF.

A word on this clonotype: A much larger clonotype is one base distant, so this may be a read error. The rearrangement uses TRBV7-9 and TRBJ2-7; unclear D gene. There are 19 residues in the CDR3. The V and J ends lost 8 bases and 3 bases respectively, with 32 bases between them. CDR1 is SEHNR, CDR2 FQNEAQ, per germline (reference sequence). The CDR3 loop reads CASGSRRMTSGPFLYEQYF. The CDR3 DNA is TGTGCCAGCGGCTCTCGGAGAATGACGAGTGGACCCTTCCTCTACGAGCAGTACTTC.

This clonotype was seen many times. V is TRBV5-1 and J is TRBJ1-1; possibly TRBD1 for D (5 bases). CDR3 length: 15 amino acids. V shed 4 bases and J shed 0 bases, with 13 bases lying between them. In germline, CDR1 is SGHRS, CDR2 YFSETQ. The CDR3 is CASSPPLGVNTEAFF. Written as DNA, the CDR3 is TGCGCCAGCAGCCCCCCGTTGGGGGTGAACACTGAAGCTTTCTTT.

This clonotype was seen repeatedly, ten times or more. The CDR3, as DNA: TGTGCCAGCAGTCCCTCAGGGACTTCCTACGAGCAGTACGTC. Translating it yields CASSPSGTSYEQYV. The J gene is TRBJ2-7, the V gene TRBV28; tentative D call: TRBD2 (6 bases). The germline gives CDR1 MDHEN, CDR2 SYDVKM. V was pared by 5 bases and J by 1 base, with 12 bases between. The CDR3 extends over 14 amino acids.

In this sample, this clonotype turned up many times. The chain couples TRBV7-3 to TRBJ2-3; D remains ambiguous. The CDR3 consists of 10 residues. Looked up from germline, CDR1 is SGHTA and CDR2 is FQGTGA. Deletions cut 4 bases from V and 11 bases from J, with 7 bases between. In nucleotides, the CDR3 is TGTGCCAGCAGCTGGGCGTGGCAGTATTTT. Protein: CASSWAWQYF.

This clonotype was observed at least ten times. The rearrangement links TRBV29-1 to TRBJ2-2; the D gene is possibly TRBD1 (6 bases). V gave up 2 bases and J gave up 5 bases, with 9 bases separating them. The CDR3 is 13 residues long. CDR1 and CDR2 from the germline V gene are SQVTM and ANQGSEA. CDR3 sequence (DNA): TGCAGCGTTGAACAGGGGCGAACCGGGGAGCTGTTTTTT. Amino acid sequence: CSVEQGRTGELFF.

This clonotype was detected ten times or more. The CDR3 protein is CASSSRQGTQYF. Written as DNA, the CDR3 is TGTGCCAGCAGTTCACGACAAGGGACGCAGTATTTT. The V call is TRBV6-2 or TRBV6-3, the J call TRBJ2-3; D remains ambiguous. CDR1 is MNHEY and CDR2 is SVGEGT in the germline V gene. The length of the CDR3 is 12 residues. The V gene lost 4 bases and the J gene lost 9 bases, with 11 bases spanning the gap.

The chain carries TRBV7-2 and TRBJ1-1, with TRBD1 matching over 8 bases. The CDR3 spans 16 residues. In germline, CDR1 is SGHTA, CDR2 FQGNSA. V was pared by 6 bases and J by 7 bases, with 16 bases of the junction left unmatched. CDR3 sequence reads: CASSFFESRGQGEAFF. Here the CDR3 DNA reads TGTGCCAGCAGTTTCTTTGAGAGCAGGGGGCAAGGTGAAGCTTTCTTT.

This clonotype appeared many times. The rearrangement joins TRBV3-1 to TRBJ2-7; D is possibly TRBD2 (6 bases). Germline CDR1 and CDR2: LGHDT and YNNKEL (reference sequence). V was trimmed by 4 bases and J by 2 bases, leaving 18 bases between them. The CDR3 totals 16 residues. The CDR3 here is CASSPRDRGGTYEQYF. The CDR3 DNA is TGTGCCAGCAGCCCACGAGACCGGGGAGGAACCTACGAGCAGTACTTC.

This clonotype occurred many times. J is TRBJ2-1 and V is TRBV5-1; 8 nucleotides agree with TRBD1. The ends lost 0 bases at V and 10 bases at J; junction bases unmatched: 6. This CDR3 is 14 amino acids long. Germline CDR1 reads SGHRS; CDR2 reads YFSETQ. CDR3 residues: CASSLEDRAREQFF. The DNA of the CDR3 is TGCGCCAGCAGCTTGGAGGACAGGGCAAGGGAGCAGTTCTTC.

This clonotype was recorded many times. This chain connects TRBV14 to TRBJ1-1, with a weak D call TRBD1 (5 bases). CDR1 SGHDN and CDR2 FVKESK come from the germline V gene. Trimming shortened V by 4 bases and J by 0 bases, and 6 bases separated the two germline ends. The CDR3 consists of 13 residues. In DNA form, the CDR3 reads TGTGCCAGCAGCCGGGACCTGAACACTGAAGCTTTCTTT. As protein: CASSRDLNTEAFF.

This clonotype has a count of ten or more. The CDR3 DNA sequence: TGTGCCAGCAGCGTACTCGGAAACTCTGGAAACACCATATATTTT. Protein sequence: CASSVLGNSGNTIYF. The chain recombines TRBV9 with TRBJ1-3, with D unclear. Trimming cost V 1 base and J 0 bases, with 8 bases left between them. Germline loops: CDR1 SGDLS, CDR2 YYNGEE. The CDR3 runs 15 residues. The variable domain in full, with the rest retrieved from reference TRBV9 and TRBJ1-3, is DSGVTQTPKHLITATGQRVTLRCSPRSGDLSVYWYQQSLDQGLQFLIQYYNGEERAKGNILERFSAQQFPDLHSELNLSSLELGDSALYFCASSVLGNSGNTIYFGEGSWLTVV.

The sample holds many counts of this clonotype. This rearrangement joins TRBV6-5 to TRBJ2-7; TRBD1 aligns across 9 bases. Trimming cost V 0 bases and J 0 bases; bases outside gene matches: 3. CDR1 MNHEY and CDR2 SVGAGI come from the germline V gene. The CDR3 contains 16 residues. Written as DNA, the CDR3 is TGTGCCAGCAGTTACTCCCGGGACAGGGTCTCCTACGAGCAGTACTTC. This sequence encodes CASSYSRDRVSYEQYF.

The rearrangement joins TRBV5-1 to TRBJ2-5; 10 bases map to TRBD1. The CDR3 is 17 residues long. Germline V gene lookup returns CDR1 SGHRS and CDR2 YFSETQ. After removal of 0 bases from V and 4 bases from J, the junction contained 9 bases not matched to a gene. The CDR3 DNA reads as TGCGCCAGCAGCTTGGCCCCGGGACAGGGGAGAACAGAGACCCAGTACTTC. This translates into CASSLAPGQGRTETQYF.

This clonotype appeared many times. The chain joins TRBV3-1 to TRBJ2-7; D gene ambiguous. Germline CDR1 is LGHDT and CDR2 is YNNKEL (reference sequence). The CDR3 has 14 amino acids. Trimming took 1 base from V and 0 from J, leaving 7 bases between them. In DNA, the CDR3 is TGTGCCAGCAGCCAAGTTCCGGCCTCCTACGAGCAGTACTTC. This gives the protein CASSQVPASYEQYF.

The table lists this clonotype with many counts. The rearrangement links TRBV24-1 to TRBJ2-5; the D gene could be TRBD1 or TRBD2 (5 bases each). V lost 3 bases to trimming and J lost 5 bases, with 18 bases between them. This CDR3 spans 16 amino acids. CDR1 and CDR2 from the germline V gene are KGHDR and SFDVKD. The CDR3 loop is CATSDIFGGPGETQYF. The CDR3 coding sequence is TGTGCCACCAGTGATATCTTTGGGGGACCGGGGGAGACCCAGTACTTC.

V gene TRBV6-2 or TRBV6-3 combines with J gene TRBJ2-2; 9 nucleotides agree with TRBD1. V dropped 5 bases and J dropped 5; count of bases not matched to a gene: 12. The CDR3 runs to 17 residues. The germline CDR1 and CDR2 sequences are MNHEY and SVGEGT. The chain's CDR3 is CASSPGTGKVRTGELFF. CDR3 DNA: TGTGCCAGCAGTCCAGGGACAGGGAAAGTTCGGACCGGGGAGCTGTTTTTT.

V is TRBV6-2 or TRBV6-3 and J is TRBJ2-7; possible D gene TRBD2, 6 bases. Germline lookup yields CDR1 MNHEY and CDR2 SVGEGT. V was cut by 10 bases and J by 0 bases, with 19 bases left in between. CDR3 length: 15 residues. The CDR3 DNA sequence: TGTGCCACCAGGAGGGGACCATCGAGCTCCTACGAGCAGTACGTC. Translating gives CATRRGPSSSYEQYV.

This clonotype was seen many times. The CDR3 here is CASSQESWATQAFF. CDR3 DNA: TGCGCCAGCAGCCAAGAATCTTGGGCAACCCAAGCTTTCTTT. The V gene is TRBV4-3, the J gene TRBJ1-1; D not certain. V was trimmed by 0 bases and J by 9 bases, leaving 14 bases between them. Germline CDR1 and CDR2: LGHNA and YSLEER. The length of the CDR3 is 14 residues.

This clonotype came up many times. The CDR3 loop reads CASSPHLDTQYF. The CDR3 bases are TGTGCCAGCAGCCCCCACTTAGATACGCAGTATTTT. This chain connects TRBV7-2 to TRBJ2-3; D remains unclear. Germline assignment: CDR1 SGHTA and CDR2 FQGNSA. V lost 5 bases and J lost 5, with 8 bases in between. The CDR3 loop spans 12 amino acids.

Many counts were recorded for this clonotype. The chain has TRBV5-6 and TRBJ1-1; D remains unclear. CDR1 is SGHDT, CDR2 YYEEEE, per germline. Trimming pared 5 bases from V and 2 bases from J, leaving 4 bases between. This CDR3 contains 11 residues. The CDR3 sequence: CASSSNTEAFF. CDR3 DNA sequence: TGTGCCAGCAGTTCAAACACTGAAGCTTTCTTT.

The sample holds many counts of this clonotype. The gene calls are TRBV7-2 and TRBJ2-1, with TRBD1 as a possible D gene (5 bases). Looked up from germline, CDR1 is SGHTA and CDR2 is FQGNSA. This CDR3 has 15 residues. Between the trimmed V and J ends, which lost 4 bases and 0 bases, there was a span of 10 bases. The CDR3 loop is CASSYQGFSYNEQFF. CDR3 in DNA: TGTGCCAGCAGCTACCAGGGATTCTCCTACAATGAGCAGTTCTTC.